One and the same sample provided the 13 T cell receptor beta chains below, sequenced in a study of T cell repertoires in cytomegalovirus infection (dated by TCRdb to the late 2010s). The treatment or condition label on this specimen signifies: in vitro stimulation with specific CMV peptide epitopes to enrich CMV-specific T cells. Their antigen targets remain unknown. Instrument used: Illumina HiSeq 1500. The public sequencing data were trimmed at Q25 with fastp and processed into clonotypes with MiXCR by TCRdb, which kept only in-frame beta chains. Rows matching on CDR3 protein sequence are summarized as one entry with the most common DNA and genes. Here the sample has around 340,000 distinct CDR3 sequences; almost 30% occur a single time. The top ten constitute 20% of the sample. The starting material was cultured PBMCs, obtained from culture after CMV antigen stimulation. The receptor source for this set is a human donor in good health (CMV status not recorded). Some clones in this sample may be carry-over from other donors' samples.

This chain connects TRBV5-1 to TRBJ1-1; a possible D gene is TRBD1 (6 bases). There are 16 residues in the CDR3. The germline V gene encodes CDR1 SGHRS and CDR2 YFSETQ. Between the trimmed V and J ends, which lost 4 bases and 0 bases, there was a span of 16 bases. CDR3 region: CASSLFRQALNTEAFF. CDR3 DNA: TGCGCCAGCAGCCTCTTCCGACAGGCCTTGAACACTGAAGCTTTCTTT.

The chain links TRBV29-1 to TRBJ1-2; D remains ambiguous. This CDR3 region has 15 residues. Germline loops: CDR1 SQVTM, CDR2 ANQGSEA. Between the trimmed V and J ends, which lost 5 bases and 1 base, there was a span of 17 bases. The CDR3: CSVTRLGQFNYGYTF. As DNA, the CDR3 is TGCAGCGTTACCCGATTAGGCCAGTTTAACTATGGCTACACCTTC.

V and J are TRBV12-3 or TRBV12-4 and TRBJ1-1; D gene unclear. V lost 2 bases and J 3 bases, leaving 13 bases between the germline ends. The length of the CDR3 is 15 residues. CDR3 sequence: CASSLRTGRDTEAFF. DNA of the CDR3: TGTGCCAGCAGTTTAAGGACGGGGAGGGACACTGAAGCTTTCTTT.

This clonotype has more than one count but fewer than ten. V gene TRBV6-1 combines with J gene TRBJ1-4, with 9 bases lining up with TRBD1. CDR3 size: 16 residues. Germline V gives CDR1 MNHNS, CDR2 SASEGT. V lost 5 bases to trimming and J lost 4 bases; unmatched junction nucleotides: 8. CDR3 in DNA: TGTGCCAGCAGTCGGAACAGGGGGCTTGGTAATGAAAAACTGTTTTTT. Protein sequence: CASSRNRGLGNEKLFF.

This clonotype appeared a few times. The chain has TRBV12-3 or TRBV12-4 and TRBJ2-7, with unresolved D. CDR3 length: 15 amino acids. With 7 bases removed from V and 5 bases from J, the gap between germline ends came to 21 bases. CDR3 region: CASTHSGLVRDEQYF. The CDR3 DNA follows: TGTGCCAGCACCCATAGTGGGCTGGTGCGCGACGAGCAGTACTTC.

The chain is built from TRBV12-3 or TRBV12-4 and TRBJ1-5, with 8 bases identical to TRBD1. The CDR3 has 15 amino acids. V lost 4 bases and J lost 7; bases outside the gene matches: 9. CDR3 in DNA: TGTGCCAGCAGTTCAACAGGGGGTCAGGAACAGCCCCAGCATTTT. Protein sequence: CASSSTGGQEQPQHF.

The V call is TRBV9, the J call TRBJ2-2, with 8 bases aligning to TRBD2. CDR3 length equals 15 residues. Germline trimming cut 3 bases from V and 4 bases from J; bases unmatched to any gene: 5. Looked up from germline, CDR1 is SGDLS and CDR2 is YYNGEE. CDR3 sequence (DNA): TGTGCCAGCAGCGCAATAGCGGGACGCACCGGGGAGCTGTTTTTT. This codes for CASSAIAGRTGELFF.

The V and J genes are TRBV11-2 and TRBJ2-3; D remains unclear. The CDR3 spans 15 residues. V gave up 5 bases and J gave up 6 bases, with 18 bases separating them. CDR1 SGHAT and CDR2 FQNNGV come from the germline V gene. The CDR3 sequence: CASSPGPDRADTQYF. The CDR3, as DNA: TGTGCCAGCAGCCCCGGTCCGGACCGCGCGGATACGCAGTATTTT.

The rearrangement joins TRBV6-1 to TRBJ2-5; tentatively, D is TRBD2 (6 bases). Germline CDR1 is MNHNS and CDR2 is SASEGT. This CDR3 has 13 amino acids. Trimming cost V 6 bases and J 1 base, with 9 bases left between them. The CDR3 spells CASRGTAQETQYF. As DNA, the CDR3 is TGTGCCAGCAGGGGGACTGCCCAAGAGACCCAGTACTTC.

This chain joins TRBV28 and TRBJ2-7, with unresolved D. This CDR3 is built from 12 residues. Trimming cost V 10 bases and J 5 bases, with 15 bases left between them. Germline CDR1 reads MDHEN; CDR2 reads SYDVKM. The CDR3 DNA sequence: TGTGCCACCAATGCGGAATCCGACGAGCAGTACTTC. It yields the protein CATNAESDEQYF.

This clonotype was recorded at least ten times. The rearrangement uses TRBV7-2 and TRBJ2-7; perhaps TRBD1 as D (6 bases). V was pared by 0 bases and J by 2 bases, with 8 bases between. The germline V gene has CDR1 SGHTA and CDR2 FQGNSA. This CDR3 region has 14 residues. The CDR3 here is CASSLADRTYEQYF. The CDR3 DNA reads TGTGCCAGCAGCTTAGCGGACAGAACCTACGAGCAGTACTTC.

This clonotype was counted many times. The J gene is TRBJ2-1, the V gene TRBV7-2, with 11 bases lining up with TRBD2. The germline V gene encodes CDR1 SGHTA and CDR2 FQGNSA. V trimming: 5 bases; J trimming: 6 bases; junction bases outside the gene matches: 6. CDR3 length: 15 amino acids. The CDR3 nucleotides read TGTGCCAGCAGCCGCACTAGCGGGAGTCTCAATGAGCAGTTCTTC. It specifies CASSRTSGSLNEQFF.

This chain joins TRBV27 and TRBJ2-3, with D unresolved. The CDR3 spans 13 residues. Per germline, CDR1 MNHEY and CDR2 SMNVEV (reference sequence). The V gene lost 10 bases and the J gene lost 2 bases, with 13 bases spanning the gap. The CDR3 spells CATSQIFTDTQYF. Here the CDR3 DNA reads TGTGCCACTTCACAGATTTTCACAGATACGCAGTATTTT.